The rows below give T cell receptor beta chains drawn from one sample of a study of cytomegalovirus exposure and HLA in healthy donors. TCRdb's table, derived via immunoSEQ multiplex PCR, lists solely in-frame clones and lacks some. This repertoire shows 200,000 or so clones, approximately 78% found once; its top ten account for 6.5%. What was sequenced was PBMCs. The source of these receptors is a woman in her 50s in good health and CMV-seropositive. Both conserved end residues are part of each CDR3. A D gene is named only where the DNA matches it firmly. The size entry is marked missing in some rows and otherwise reads once, few, many or a size class.

V	J	size	D	DNA	CDR3
TRBV6-5	TRBJ1-5	once	TRBD1	TGTGCCAGTTGGACAGGGGGCCGGGGCAATCAGCCCCAGCATTTT	CASWTGGRGNQPQHF
TRBV7-9	TRBJ2-3	-	TRBD2	TGTTCCAGCAGCCCGACGGGACTAGCGGTCACAGATACGCAGTATTTT	CSSSPTGLAVTDTQYF
TRBV7-9	TRBJ1-4	-	-	TGTGCCAGCAGCTTAAGTTCGGGATTCGGTGAAAAACTGTTTTTT	CASSLSSGFGEKLFF
TRBV19	TRBJ2-5	-	TRBD1	TGTGCCAGTAGTATTGCGGGTACAGGGGTGAGAATAGAGGCCCAGTACTTC	CASSIAGTGVRIEAQYF
TRBV18	TRBJ2-7	few	TRBD2	TGTGCCAGCTCACCGGGCCTAGCGGGAGACTACGAGCAGTACTTC	CASSPGLAGDYEQYF
TRBV5-1	TRBJ1-1	-	-	TGCGCCAGCAGCTTGGAGGGGGGGAGGAACACTGAAGCTTTCTTT	CASSLEGGRNTEAFF
TRBV5-1	TRBJ2-3	-	TRBD2	TGCGCCAGCAGCTTGGGGTACGGGACTAGCGGATTAGATACGCAGTATTTT	CASSLGYGTSGLDTQYF
TRBV28	TRBJ1-3	once	-	TGTGCCAGCAGGGGGGGGGACATAAACTCTGGAAACACCATATATTTT	CASRGGDINSGNTIYF
TRBV7-9	TRBJ2-5	-	TRBD1	TGTGCCAGCAGCGAGGACAGGGGGGAGACCCAGTACTTC	CASSEDRGETQYF
TRBV27	TRBJ2-5	-	TRBD1	TGTGCCAGCAGTAGAGGGACAGGGTACCAAGAGACCCAGTACTTC	CASSRGTGYQETQYF
TRBV2	TRBJ2-6	once	TRBD1	TGTGCCAGCAGTCTACAGGGGGTGGGGCTCTCTGGGGCCAACGTCCTGACTTTC	CASSLQGVGLSGANVLTF
TRBV11-3	TRBJ2-7	-	-	TGTGCCAGCAGCTTAGCGGGGGAATACGAGCAGTACTTC	CASSLAGEYEQYF
TRBV19	TRBJ1-2	-	-	TGTGCCAGTAGTACCTATACGAAAGACAGCTATGGCTACACCTTC	CASSTYTKDSYGYTF
TRBV6-5	TRBJ1-2	-	-	TGTGCCAGCAGTTACTCGATGGGTTTTGGGGCCTACACCTTC	CASSYSMGFGAYTF
TRBV4-3	TRBJ2-6	-	-	TGCGCCAGCAGCCAAGTGAGGCCTGGGGCCAACGGCCTGACTTTC	CASSQVRPGANGLTF
TRBV5-1	TRBJ2-7	-	TRBD2	TGCGCCAGCAGCTTTTCCTCGGGGACTAGTACTATCTACGAGCAGTACTTC	CASSFSSGTSTIYEQYF
TRBV7-9	TRBJ1-1	-	-	TGTGCCAGCAGCTCCGAGAGGGAGTACACTGAAGCTTTCTTT	CASSSEREYTEAFF
TRBV9	TRBJ1-1	-	TRBD1	TGTGCCAGCAGCACCGGGACAGGGGGGGTGAACACTGAAGCTTTCTTT	CASSTGTGGVNTEAFF
TRBV5-1	TRBJ1-1	-	-	TGCGCCAGCAGCAACTCTGACACAGTGAACACTGAAGCTTTCTTT	CASSNSDTVNTEAFF
TRBV5-6	TRBJ2-1	-	-	TGTGCCAGCAGCTTTCTATACAATGAGCAGTTCTTC	CASSFLYNEQFF
TRBV28	TRBJ2-1	-	TRBD1	TGTGCCAGCAGTCGGACAGGGGGGATAGGCAATGAGCAGTTCTTC	CASSRTGGIGNEQFF
TRBV11-2	TRBJ1-2	-	TRBD1	TGTGCCAGCAGGACACCCGGGACAGGGCCTTATGGCTACACCTTC	CASRTPGTGPYGYTF
TRBV30	TRBJ1-3	-	TRBD1	TGTGCCTGGAGTGTATCCAAGACAGGGGGCTTAGGAAACACCATATATTTT	CAWSVSKTGGLGNTIYF
TRBV29-1	TRBJ2-3	-	TRBD2	TGCAGCGTTGGGGCCAGCGGGAGGGCGGGGGCAGATACGCAGTATTTT	CSVGASGRAGADTQYF
TRBV5-4	TRBJ2-7	-	-	TGTGCCAGCAGCTTTTTCGGAGGGGGCTATAAGCAGTACTTC	CASSFFGGGYKQYF
TRBV2	TRBJ2-6	-	-	TGTGCCAGCAGTGAAAGGTCTGCTGGGGCCAACGGCCTGACTTTC	CASSERSAGANGLTF
TRBV29-1	TRBJ2-2	-	TRBD2	TGCAGCGTAGGGGAGGGGCTGACCGGGGAGCTGTTTTTT	CSVGEGLTGELFF
TRBV14	TRBJ2-5	-	TRBD2	TGTGCCAGCAGCCAATTTGCGGGAGGAGAGACCCAGTACTTC	CASSQFAGGETQYF
TRBV18	TRBJ2-2	-	-	TGTGCCAGCTCACCCGGGACTACCGGGGAGCTGTTTTTT	CASSPGTTGELFF
TRBV5-1	TRBJ2-4	-	-	TGCGCCAGCAGCTTGGCCCCTAGAACCAGTCGGGGGAGCATAGCCAAAAACATTCAGTACTTC	CASSLAPRTSRGSIAKNIQYF